These 24 T cell receptor beta chains came from one sample sequenced in a study of blood T cell repertoires in COVID-19. The table came from immunoSEQ multiplex PCR; TCRdb's copy has only in-frame clones and leaves some out. The table has about 47,000 clones, less than 95% seen once. Sequencing was carried out using peripheral blood. The origin of the receptors is an older man with active COVID-19.

This clone was seen a single time. The rearrangement uses TRBV5-1 and TRBJ1-6; TRBD1 matches at 9 bases. This CDR3 spans 14 amino acids. Germline CDR1 reads SGHRS; CDR2 reads YFSETQ. V lost 5 bases, J lost 7 bases, and 4 bases stayed unmatched. The CDR3 spells CASSLDRGNSPLHF. CDR3 bases: TGCGCCAGCAGTCTGGACAGGGGAAATTCACCCCTCCACTTT.

The rearrangement joins TRBV7-9 to TRBJ1-1, with a tentative D call TRBD1 (6 bases). V was cut by 2 bases and J by 1 base, with 8 bases left in between. CDR1 and CDR2 from the germline V gene are SEHNR and FQNEAQ (reference sequence). This CDR3 is 14 amino acids long. The CDR3 nucleotides read TGTGCCAGCAGCTTAACGACAGGGAACACTGAAGCTTTCTTT. Translated, it gives CASSLTTGNTEAFF.

This sequence joins TRBV7-8 and TRBJ2-5; TRBD2 agrees at 10 bases. The CDR3 is 13 residues long. V shed 5 bases and J 5 bases; nucleotides not matched to a gene: 2. CDR1 is SGHVS and CDR2 is FQNEAQ in the germline V gene. CDR3 region: CASSGTSAETQYF. The DNA of the CDR3 is TGTGCCAGCAGCGGGACTAGCGCGGAGACCCAGTACTTC.

This rearrangement joins TRBV5-5 to TRBJ1-1, with D possibly being TRBD1 (6 bases). V was shortened by 0 bases and J by 0 bases, with 9 bases between the two germline ends. Germline values: CDR1 SGHKS, CDR2 YYEKEE (reference sequence). This CDR3 comprises 15 residues. CDR3 coding DNA: TGTGCCAGCAGCTTGGAGCAGGGGATGAACACTGAAGCTTTCTTT. It encodes CASSLEQGMNTEAFF.

V and J are TRBV6-1 and TRBJ1-2; no definite D call. Trimming removed 2 bases from V and 0 bases from J, with 7 bases in between. Germline V gene sequence: CDR1 MNHNS, CDR2 SASEGT. This CDR3 has 14 residues. The CDR3, as DNA: TGTGCCAGCAGTGAACCCGGGACTAACTATGGCTACACCTTC. Protein sequence: CASSEPGTNYGYTF.

The genes are TRBV18 and TRBJ1-3; D unresolved. Looked up from germline, CDR1 is KGHSH and CDR2 is LQKENI. V dropped 1 base and J dropped 0 bases, with 7 bases sitting between them. The CDR3 has 15 amino acids. The CDR3 loop is CASSPLKSSGNTIYF. CDR3 nucleotides: TGTGCCAGCTCACCACTCAAATCCTCTGGAAACACCATATATTTT. The whole variable domain, remainder taken from reference TRBV18 and TRBJ1-3, is NAGVMQNPRHLVRRRGQEARLRCSPMKGHSHVYWYRQLPEEGLKFMVYLQKENIIDESGMPKERFSAEFPKEGPSILRIQQVVRGDSAAYFCASSPLKSSGNTIYFGEGSWLTVV.

The V and J genes are TRBV7-9 and TRBJ2-5; tentative D call: TRBD2 (6 bases). Germline lookup yields CDR1 SEHNR and CDR2 FQNEAQ (reference sequence). This CDR3 is built from 15 residues. Trimming removed 0 bases from V and 4 bases from J, with 12 bases in between. This CDR3 reads CASSLAGGRGETQYF. The CDR3 nucleotides are TGTGCCAGCAGCTTAGCCGGGGGTAGGGGAGAGACCCAGTACTTC.

J is TRBJ2-7 and V is TRBV14; perhaps TRBD2 as D (7 bases). V lost 0 bases to trimming and J lost 6 bases, with 18 bases between them. The CDR3 totals 16 residues. The germline gives CDR1 SGHDN, CDR2 FVKESK. CDR3 region: CASSQDRGGPVSEQYF. CDR3 in DNA: TGTGCCAGCAGCCAAGATAGGGGGGGACCGGTTTCCGAGCAGTACTTC.

The genes are TRBV4-2 and TRBJ1-5, with D possibly TRBD1 on 5 matching bases. Trimming left V 0 bases short and J 5 bases short, with 14 bases between. CDR3 size: 16 residues. CDR1 LGHNA and CDR2 YNFKEQ come from the germline V gene. CDR3 region: CASSQEEGMGHQPQHF. The CDR3 nucleotides read TGTGCCAGCAGCCAAGAGGAGGGGATGGGTCATCAGCCCCAGCATTTT.

This chain joins TRBV14 and TRBJ2-1; TRBD2 aligns across 13 bases. Trimming cost V 3 bases and J 5 bases; bases outside gene matches: 13. The V gene's germline CDR1 is SGHDN and CDR2 FVKESK. The CDR3 runs 19 residues. The CDR3 bases are TGTGCCAGCAGCCAGGGGTGGACTAGCGGGGGATTCCAAAACAATGAGCAGTTCTTC. The encoded protein is CASSQGWTSGGFQNNEQFF.

The chain uses TRBV6-2 or TRBV6-3 and TRBJ1-1; D might be TRBD1 (5 bases). V was pared by 2 bases and J by 1 base, with 11 bases between. Germline CDR1 reads MNHEY; CDR2 reads SVGEGT. The CDR3 runs 15 residues. The CDR3 loop reads CASSYAGEPNTEAFF. The CDR3 DNA sequence: TGTGCCAGCAGTTACGCGGGGGAACCGAACACTGAAGCTTTCTTT.

The genes are TRBV12-3 or TRBV12-4 and TRBJ2-7; a possible D gene is TRBD2 (5 bases). The CDR3 length is 13 residues. Trimming stripped 5 bases from V and 1 base from J, with 9 bases between. The CDR3 reads CASSTGISYEQYF. The CDR3 nucleotides read TGTGCCAGCAGTACCGGGATTTCCTACGAGCAGTACTTC.

Note on this clone: Sequence at one end of the junction differs from germline and may be a read error. The J gene is TRBJ1-4, the V gene TRBV7-2; D is undetermined. CDR3 size: 13 residues. Looked up from germline, CDR1 is SGHTA and CDR2 is FQGNSA. The CDR3 nucleotides read TGTGCCACCAGCGGTCGCAGTAATGAAAAACTGTTTTTT. Protein sequence: CATSGRSNEKLFF.

The rearrangement links TRBV19 to TRBJ1-5, with D perhaps matching TRBD1 (5 bases). There are 16 residues in the CDR3. V was shortened by 3 bases and J by 5 bases, with 17 bases between the two germline ends. Germline lookup yields CDR1 LNHDA and CDR2 SQIVND (reference sequence). CDR3 amino acids: CASSIDSLSVYQPQHF. The CDR3 DNA follows: TGTGCCAGTAGTATTGACAGCCTTTCCGTATATCAGCCCCAGCATTTT.

The chain couples TRBV4-2 to TRBJ1-1, with 8 bases lining up with TRBD1. The CDR3 totals 16 residues. Germline trimming cut 4 bases from V and 1 base from J; bases unmatched to any gene: 8. Germline V CDR1 and CDR2: LGHNA, YNFKEQ. The CDR3 loop is CASSLPTGQGNTEAFF. As DNA, the CDR3 is TGTGCCAGCAGCCTTCCGACCGGACAGGGGAACACTGAAGCTTTCTTT.

CDR3 amino acids: CASSAGTGSTDTQYF. The CDR3 DNA is TGTGCCAGCAGCGCCGGGACAGGGAGTACAGATACGCAGTATTTT. The chain has TRBV13 and TRBJ2-3, with 9 bases identical to TRBD1. V shed 5 bases, J shed 3 bases, and the junction held 6 bases outside the gene matches. This CDR3 has 15 amino acids. In germline, CDR1 is PRHDT, CDR2 FYEKMQ (reference sequence).

Here the CDR3 DNA reads TGCAGTGCTAGTTACTATTACACAGATACGCAGTATTTT. Amino acid sequence: CSASYYYTDTQYF. The V gene is TRBV20-1, the J gene TRBJ2-3; D unclear. CDR1 and CDR2 (germline): DFQATT, SNEGSKA (reference sequence). This CDR3 has 13 residues. Trimming removed 3 bases from V and 2 bases from J, with 9 bases in between.

This chain uses TRBV25-1 with TRBJ1-4; TRBD1 agrees at 9 bases. Germline assignment: CDR1 MGHDK and CDR2 SYGVNS. The CDR3 spans 15 residues. The junction had 8 bases not matched to a gene; V was cut back by 4 bases and J by 8 bases. The CDR3, as DNA: TGTGCCAGCAGTGCCACAGGGGGCTGGGGAGAAAAACTGTTTTTT. It encodes CASSATGGWGEKLFF.

This chain connects TRBV3-1 (or the pseudogene TRBV3-2) to TRBJ1-2; 8 bases are a match to TRBD1. Per germline, CDR1 LGHDT and CDR2 YNNKEL (reference sequence). This CDR3 has 16 amino acids. The ends lost 5 bases at V and 2 bases at J; junction bases unmatched: 10. CDR3 nucleotide sequence: TGTGCCAGCAGCTCCGGGACAGGCGCCGTAAACTATGGCTACACCTTC. Amino acids: CASSSGTGAVNYGYTF.

The chain is built from TRBV5-1 and TRBJ2-3; 7 bases are a match to TRBD2. The junction had 6 bases not matched to a gene; V was cut back by 0 bases and J by 2 bases. Germline CDR1 reads SGHRS; CDR2 reads YFSETQ. This CDR3 has 16 residues. The CDR3 region is CASSLVSGGTTDTQYF. The CDR3 DNA sequence: TGCGCCAGCAGCTTGGTATCGGGGGGTACCACAGATACGCAGTATTTT.

This clone showed up just once. The V and J genes are TRBV4-1 and TRBJ2-7, with 11 nucleotides matching TRBD1. The length of the CDR3 is 16 residues. V shed 4 bases, J shed 2 bases, and the junction held 7 bases outside the gene matches. In germline, CDR1 is MGHRA, CDR2 YSYEKL. The CDR3 here is CASSLMPGQGAYEQYF. The CDR3 DNA is TGCGCCAGCAGCCTAATGCCGGGACAGGGGGCCTACGAGCAGTACTTC.

The chain links TRBV9 to TRBJ1-1; D is unresolved. CDR3 length: 14 amino acids. Trimming shortened V by 0 bases and J by 8 bases, and 14 bases separated the two germline ends. Germline CDR1 SGDLS, CDR2 YYNGEE. This CDR3 reads CASSVAMTPGEAFF. The CDR3 DNA reads TGTGCCAGCAGCGTAGCAATGACGCCGGGAGAAGCTTTCTTT.

This rearrangement joins TRBV27 to TRBJ2-7; TRBD2 agrees at 11 bases. V lost 4 bases to trimming and J lost 2 bases; unmatched junction nucleotides: 7. The CDR3 covers 16 residues. Germline loops: CDR1 MNHEY, CDR2 SMNVEV (reference sequence). The CDR3 is CASSSVLAGGPYEQYF. CDR3 DNA: TGTGCCAGCAGTTCCGTCCTAGCGGGGGGCCCCTACGAGCAGTACTTC.

This chain's CDR3 is CASSLGVGAEAFF. CDR3 nucleotides: TGTGCCAGCAGTTTGGGAGTTGGGGCTGAAGCTTTCTTT. J is TRBJ1-1 and V is TRBV27; D gene ambiguous. Germline-derived CDR1 and CDR2 are MNHEY and SMNVEV (reference sequence). CDR3 length: 13 amino acids. The V and J ends lost 3 bases and 6 bases respectively, with 11 bases between them.